Listed here is a single TCR beta chain. Other DNA sequences in the same sample also yield this CDR3. Germline V gene lookup returns CDR1 MNHNS and CDR2 SASEGT. Trimming pared 4 bases from V and 0 bases from J, leaving 6 bases between. This CDR3 contains 13 residues. This sample was taken from a study of beta chain features in type 1 diabetes. Expressed TCRB transcripts were sequenced because the entire RNA isolate underwent reverse transcription. Method: immunoSEQ multiplex PCR; TCRdb's copy keeps in-frame clones and lacks some. This sample has under 400,000 clones, with 15% to 20% found just once. V and J are TRBV6-1 and TRBJ1-1; TRBD1 might be the D (6 bases). The source of this sequence is a young woman in good health. The sequenced sample consisted of naive CD4+ T cells from blood. CDR3 nucleotide sequence: TGTGCCAGCAGTGGGACAGTGAACACTGAAGCTTTCTTT. Residues: CASSGTVNTEAFF.